A single sample gave rise to the 21 T cell receptor beta chains below, sequenced in a study of blood T cell repertoires in COVID-19. Profiled with immunoSEQ multiplex PCR; TCRdb holds only in-frame clones, not every one. Seen here are around 250,000 clones, approximately 82% observed once, and the top ten hold 15%. The sequenced sample was PBMCs or T cells enriched from blood (not recorded which). Receptor source: a man aged 35-49 years who had recovered from COVID-19.

The V gene is TRBV7-9, the J gene TRBJ2-1; D gene unclear. The V end was cut by 5 bases, the J end by 9 bases, with 8 bases between. Germline CDR1 and CDR2: SEHNR and FQNEAQ (reference sequence). The CDR3 length is 11 residues. The CDR3 DNA reads TGTGCCAGCAGCCGGGTTATTGAGCAGTTCTTC. Residues: CASSRVIEQFF.

V gene TRBV7-2 combines with J gene TRBJ2-2; 8 bases fit TRBD2. The CDR3 is made up of 17 amino acids. J lost 8 bases, V lost 5 bases, and 16 bases had no gene match. Germline CDR1 and CDR2: SGHTA and FQGNSA. CDR3 DNA: TGTGCCAGCAGCCCCCGGTGGGCGGGGGGTGTACCTGGGGAGCTGTTTTTT. This translates into CASSPRWAGGVPGELFF.

This clone was seen once. The chain combines TRBV12-3 or TRBV12-4 with TRBJ1-5; D uncertain. The CDR3 length is 13 residues. Trimming left V 7 bases short and J 0 bases short, with 7 bases between. The CDR3, as DNA: TGTGCCAGCAACCTCTATAGCAATCAGCCCCAGCATTTT. It specifies CASNLYSNQPQHF.

The gene calls are TRBV30 and TRBJ1-3; D not certain. V shed 4 bases and J shed 0 bases, with 13 bases lying between them. The CDR3 extends over 15 amino acids. Germline V CDR1 and CDR2: GTSNPN, SVGIG (reference sequence). CDR3 region: CAWISGRRSGNTIYF. DNA for the CDR3: TGTGCCTGGATCTCGGGTCGCCGCTCTGGAAACACCATATATTTT.

This chain links TRBV20-1 with TRBJ2-5; 8 bases match TRBD2. This CDR3 is built from 14 residues. Germline CDR1 DFQATT, CDR2 SNEGSKA (reference sequence). With V trimmed by 3 bases and J by 5 bases, 8 bases remained unmatched. The CDR3 DNA is TGCAGTGCTAGTCCGGGGGGGCCTCAGGAGACCCAGTACTTC. Translating gives CSASPGGPQETQYF.

In nucleotides, the CDR3 is TGTGCCAGCAGTGAAGCGCTTCCGGGTAGCGGGAGCTACTACGAGCAGTACTTC. Its protein product is CASSEALPGSGSYYEQYF. V usage is TRBV6-1 and J usage is TRBJ2-7, with 9 bases aligning to TRBD2. J was trimmed by 3 bases and V by 0 bases; bases with no gene match: 12. The CDR3 extends over 18 amino acids. Germline V gene data show CDR1 as MNHNS and CDR2 as SASEGT.

The V gene is TRBV27, the J gene TRBJ2-7; D may be TRBD1 (6 bases). The CDR3 spans 15 residues. V shed 5 bases and J shed 5 bases, with 19 bases lying between them. CDR1 MNHEY and CDR2 SMNVEV come from the germline V gene (reference sequence). The CDR3 nucleotides read TGTGCCAGCAGTCTTACTACAGGGAGAGTCCACGAGCAGTACTTC. Its protein is CASSLTTGRVHEQYF.

The chain's CDR3 is CASSTGRGRYGYTF. The CDR3 nucleotides read TGTGCCAGCAGTACCGGCAGGGGGAGATATGGCTACACCTTC. The chain joins TRBV27 to TRBJ1-2; TRBD1 aligns across 7 bases. With 5 bases clipped from V and 5 bases from J, the junction kept 8 bases outside the gene matches. The CDR3 spans 14 residues. Germline V lookup: CDR1 MNHEY, CDR2 SMNVEV (reference sequence).

The chain links TRBV6-2 or TRBV6-3 to TRBJ1-1; D is ambiguous. There are 14 residues in the CDR3. Germline CDR1 is MNHEY and CDR2 is SVGEGT. V was clipped by 2 bases and J by 1 base, with 8 bases between them. The DNA for the CDR3 is TGTGCCAGCAGTTACGCGAGTTCGAACACTGAAGCTTTCTTT. This codes for CASSYASSNTEAFF.

The chain recombines TRBV12-3 or TRBV12-4 with TRBJ1-1; 8 bases are shared with TRBD1. Trimming removed 5 bases from V and 1 base from J; junction bases left unmatched: 0. This CDR3 contains 13 residues. CDR3 in amino acids: CASSQGANTEAFF. The CDR3 DNA follows: TGTGCCAGCAGTCAGGGGGCGAACACTGAAGCTTTCTTT.

The rearrangement joins TRBV27 to TRBJ2-1; TRBD1 is a possible D gene (6 bases). The length of the CDR3 is 16 residues. Germline CDR1 is MNHEY and CDR2 is SMNVEV (reference sequence). V was cut by 2 bases and J by 7 bases, with 18 bases left in between. The CDR3 sequence is CASSLNAGVRWNEQFF. CDR3 DNA sequence: TGTGCCAGCAGTTTAAATGCAGGGGTAAGATGGAATGAGCAGTTCTTC.

The chain combines TRBV18 with TRBJ2-7, with 12 nucleotides matching TRBD2. This CDR3 region has 16 residues. Germline V gene lookup returns CDR1 KGHSH and CDR2 LQKENI. V was clipped by 2 bases and J by 3 bases; unmatched bases: 5. The CDR3 protein is CASSPTLAGGLYEQYF. The CDR3 nucleotides are TGTGCCAGCTCACCAACTCTAGCGGGGGGGCTCTACGAGCAGTACTTC.

The chain uses TRBV19 and TRBJ2-5; D remains ambiguous. CDR1 and CDR2 (germline): LNHDA, SQIVND (reference sequence). The CDR3 has 13 amino acids. V gave up 3 bases and J gave up 4 bases, with 9 bases separating them. As DNA, the CDR3 is TGTGCCAGTAGTATCCTAAGAGGAGAGACCCAGTACTTC. Its protein product is CASSILRGETQYF. Looking up the rest from reference TRBV19 and TRBJ2-5 gives the full variable domain: DGGITQSPKYLFRKEGQNVTLSCEQNLNHDAMYWYRQDPGQGLRLIYYSQIVNDFQKGDIAEGYSVSREKKESFPLTVTSAQKNPTAFYLCASSILRGETQYFGPGTRLLVL.

J is TRBJ2-1 and V is TRBV5-1; D unresolved. V dropped 4 bases and J dropped 4 bases, with 15 bases sitting between them. Germline V gives CDR1 SGHRS, CDR2 YFSETQ. The CDR3 contains 15 residues. The DNA of the CDR3 is TGCGCCAGCAGCGAGGAGAGCCACCCTTACAATGAGCAGTTCTTC. Translating gives CASSEESHPYNEQFF.

The chain carries TRBV4-1 and TRBJ1-2; the D is unclear. The V gene's germline CDR1 is MGHRA and CDR2 YSYEKL. There are 15 residues in the CDR3. V was pared by 4 bases and J by 3 bases, with 15 bases between. CDR3 DNA: TGCGCCAGCAGCCCCCTCTCGAGAGGCGACTATGGCTACACCTTC. It encodes CASSPLSRGDYGYTF.

The table lists this clone with a few counts. The chain employs TRBV5-1 and TRBJ2-1; D might be TRBD1 (6 bases). CDR3 size: 13 residues. Germline assignment: CDR1 SGHRS and CDR2 YFSETQ. Trimming took 0 bases from V and 8 from J, leaving 9 bases between them. In nucleotides, the CDR3 is TGCGCCAGCAGCTTGGGGACAGCATATGAGCAGTTCTTC. Its protein is CASSLGTAYEQFF.

This clone appeared a single time. V gene TRBV7-9 combines with J gene TRBJ1-1, with D possibly being TRBD1 (5 bases). V lost 7 bases and J lost 1, with 13 bases in between. Germline V gives CDR1 SEHNR, CDR2 FQNEAQ (reference sequence). The CDR3 has 14 residues. As DNA, the CDR3 is TGTGCCAGCACCCGGGACGGGGGGAACACTGAAGCTTTCTTT. It codes for CASTRDGGNTEAFF.

The chain is built from TRBV12-5 and TRBJ2-7, with TRBD1 as a possible D gene (6 bases). The CDR3 is made up of 13 amino acids. V gave up 6 bases and J gave up 4 bases, with 13 bases separating them. The V gene's germline CDR1 is LGHNT and CDR2 FRNRAP. CDR3 residues: CASGRTVRYEQYF. CDR3 coding DNA: TGTGCTAGTGGAAGGACAGTCCGGTACGAGCAGTACTTC.

This chain links TRBV14 with TRBJ1-5, with unresolved D. Germline values: CDR1 SGHDN, CDR2 FVKESK. The length of the CDR3 is 13 residues. V was trimmed by 4 bases and J by 11 bases, leaving 15 bases between them. The CDR3 DNA follows: TGTGCCAGCAGCCGCAGTCCCTCCCATACCCAGCATTTT. Residues: CASSRSPSHTQHF. The full variable domain, with the rest looked up from reference TRBV14 and TRBJ1-5, is EAGVTQFPSHSVIEKGQTVTLRCDPISGHDNLYWYRRVMGKEIKFLLHFVKESKQDESGMPNNRFLAERTGGTYSTLKVQPAELEDSGVYFCASSRSPSHTQHFGDGTRLSIL.

The chain is built from TRBV19 and TRBJ1-3; no reliable D call. Germline V lookup: CDR1 LNHDA, CDR2 SQIVND (reference sequence). Between the trimmed V and J ends, which lost 10 bases and 0 bases, there was a span of 7 bases. The CDR3 is 12 residues long. CDR3 in amino acids: CATSSSGNTIYF. CDR3 in DNA: TGTGCCACTAGCTCCTCTGGAAACACCATATATTTT.

This clone occurred once. The chain employs TRBV6-5 and TRBJ2-4, with TRBD2 as a possible D gene (5 bases). The CDR3 extends over 14 amino acids. The germline gives CDR1 MNHEY, CDR2 SVGAGI. V gave up 7 bases and J gave up 4 bases, with 14 bases separating them. The CDR3 here is CASTEGGAKNIQYF. CDR3 DNA sequence: TGTGCCAGCACCGAGGGCGGAGCAAAAAACATTCAGTACTTC.